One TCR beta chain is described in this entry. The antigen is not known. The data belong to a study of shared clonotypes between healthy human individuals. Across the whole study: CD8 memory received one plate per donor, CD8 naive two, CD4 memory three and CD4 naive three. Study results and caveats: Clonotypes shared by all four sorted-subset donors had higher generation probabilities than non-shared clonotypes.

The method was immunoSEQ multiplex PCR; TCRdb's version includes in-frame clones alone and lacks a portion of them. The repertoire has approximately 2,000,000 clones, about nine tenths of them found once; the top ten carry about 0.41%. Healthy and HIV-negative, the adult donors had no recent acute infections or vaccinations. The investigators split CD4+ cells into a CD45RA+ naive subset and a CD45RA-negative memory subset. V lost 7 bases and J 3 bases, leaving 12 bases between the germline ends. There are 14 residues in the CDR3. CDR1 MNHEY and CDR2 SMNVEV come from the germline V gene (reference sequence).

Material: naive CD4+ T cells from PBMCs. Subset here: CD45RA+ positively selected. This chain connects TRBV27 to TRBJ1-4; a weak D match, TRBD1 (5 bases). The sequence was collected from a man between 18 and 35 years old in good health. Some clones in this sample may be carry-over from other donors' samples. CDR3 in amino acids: CASKSWGPNEKLFF. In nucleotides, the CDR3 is TGTGCCAGCAAGAGCTGGGGACCTAATGAAAAACTGTTTTTT.